This T cell receptor beta chain was identified in a study of early T cells in non-severe SARS-CoV-2 infection. Individual cDNA molecules carried attached unique molecular identifiers. TCRdb processed the 5' RACE reads anew with MiXCR; each CDR3 protein has one entry. The sample shows over 35,000 distinct CDR3 sequences, 11% of them seen only once. This clonotype was recorded at least ten times. Specimen: whole blood. This TCR was recovered from an adult who was a healthcare worker with PCR-confirmed SARS-CoV-2 infection or an uninfected control (not recorded which).

CDR3 in amino acids: CASSKSGQRLRF. The CDR3 region has the DNA TGTGCCAGCAGCAAATCAGGGCAGCGGCTGCGGTTC. The rearrangement uses TRBV21-1 and TRBJ2-7; TRBD1 is the table's D call, not checked against the DNA. TRBV21-1 is a pseudogene locus. The CDR3 is 12 residues long.